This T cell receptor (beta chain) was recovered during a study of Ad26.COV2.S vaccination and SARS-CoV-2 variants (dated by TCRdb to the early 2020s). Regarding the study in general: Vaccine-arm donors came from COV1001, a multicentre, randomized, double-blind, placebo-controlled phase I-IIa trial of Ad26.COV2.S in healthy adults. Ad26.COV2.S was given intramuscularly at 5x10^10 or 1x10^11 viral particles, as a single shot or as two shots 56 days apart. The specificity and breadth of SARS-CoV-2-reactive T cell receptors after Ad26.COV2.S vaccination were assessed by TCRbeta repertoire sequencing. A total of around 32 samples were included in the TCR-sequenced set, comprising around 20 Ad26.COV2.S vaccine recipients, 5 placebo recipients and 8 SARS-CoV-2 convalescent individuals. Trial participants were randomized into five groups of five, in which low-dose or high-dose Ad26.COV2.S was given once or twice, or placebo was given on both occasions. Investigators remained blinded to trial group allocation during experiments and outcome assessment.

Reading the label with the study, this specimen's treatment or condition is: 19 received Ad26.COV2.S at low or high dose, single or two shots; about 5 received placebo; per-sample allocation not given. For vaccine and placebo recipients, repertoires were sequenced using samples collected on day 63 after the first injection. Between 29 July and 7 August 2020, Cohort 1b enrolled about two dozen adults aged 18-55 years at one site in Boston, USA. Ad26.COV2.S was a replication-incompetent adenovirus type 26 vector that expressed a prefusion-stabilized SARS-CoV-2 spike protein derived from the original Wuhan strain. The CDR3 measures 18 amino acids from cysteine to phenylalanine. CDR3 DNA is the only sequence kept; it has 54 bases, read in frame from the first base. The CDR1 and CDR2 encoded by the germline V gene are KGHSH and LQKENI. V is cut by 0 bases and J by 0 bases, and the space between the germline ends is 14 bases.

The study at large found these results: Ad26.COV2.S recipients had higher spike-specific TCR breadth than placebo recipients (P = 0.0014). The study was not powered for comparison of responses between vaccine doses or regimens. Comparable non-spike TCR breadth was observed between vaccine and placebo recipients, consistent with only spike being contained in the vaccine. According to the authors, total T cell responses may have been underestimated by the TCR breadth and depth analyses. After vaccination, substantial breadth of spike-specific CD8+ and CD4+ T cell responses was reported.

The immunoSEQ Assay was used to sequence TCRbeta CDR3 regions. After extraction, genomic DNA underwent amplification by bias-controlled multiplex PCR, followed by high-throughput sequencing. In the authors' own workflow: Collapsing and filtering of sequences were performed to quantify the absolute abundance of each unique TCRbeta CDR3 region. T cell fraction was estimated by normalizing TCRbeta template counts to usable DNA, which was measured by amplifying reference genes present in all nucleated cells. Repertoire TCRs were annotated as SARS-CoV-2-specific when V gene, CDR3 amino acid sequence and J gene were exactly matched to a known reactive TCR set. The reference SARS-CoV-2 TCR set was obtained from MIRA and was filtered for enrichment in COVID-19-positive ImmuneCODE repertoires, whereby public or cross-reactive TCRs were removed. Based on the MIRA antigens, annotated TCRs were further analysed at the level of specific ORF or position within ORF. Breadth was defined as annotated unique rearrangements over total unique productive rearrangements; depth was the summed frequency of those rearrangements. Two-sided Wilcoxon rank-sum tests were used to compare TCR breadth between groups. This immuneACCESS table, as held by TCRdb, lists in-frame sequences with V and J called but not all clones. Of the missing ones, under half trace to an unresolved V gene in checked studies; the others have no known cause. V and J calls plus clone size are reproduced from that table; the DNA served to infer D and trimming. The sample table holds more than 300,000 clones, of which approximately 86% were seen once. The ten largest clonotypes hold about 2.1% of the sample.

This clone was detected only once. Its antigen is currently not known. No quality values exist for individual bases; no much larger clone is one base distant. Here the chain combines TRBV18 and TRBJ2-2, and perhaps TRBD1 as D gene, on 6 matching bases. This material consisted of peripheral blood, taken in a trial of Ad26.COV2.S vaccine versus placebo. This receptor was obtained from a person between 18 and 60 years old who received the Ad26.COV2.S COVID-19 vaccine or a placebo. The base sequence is TGTGCCAGCTCACCACCGAACAGGGTATTCGCGAACACCGGGGAGCTGTTTTTT. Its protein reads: CASSPPNRVFANTGELFF.